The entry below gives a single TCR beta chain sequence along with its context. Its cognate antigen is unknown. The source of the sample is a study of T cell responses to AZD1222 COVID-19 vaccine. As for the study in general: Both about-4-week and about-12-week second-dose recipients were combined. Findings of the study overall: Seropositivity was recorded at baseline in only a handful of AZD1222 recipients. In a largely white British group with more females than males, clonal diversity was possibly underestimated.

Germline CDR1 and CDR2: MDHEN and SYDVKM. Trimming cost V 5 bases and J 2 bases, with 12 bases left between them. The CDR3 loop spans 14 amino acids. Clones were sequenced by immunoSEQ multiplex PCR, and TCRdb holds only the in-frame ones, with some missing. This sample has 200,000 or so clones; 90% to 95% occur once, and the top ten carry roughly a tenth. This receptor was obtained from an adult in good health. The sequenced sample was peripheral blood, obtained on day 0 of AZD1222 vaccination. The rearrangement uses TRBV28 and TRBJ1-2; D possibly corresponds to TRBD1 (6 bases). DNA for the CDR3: TGTGCCAGCAGTCCTGGACAGCGAAACTATGGCTACACCTTC. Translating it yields CASSPGQRNYGYTF.